This TCR beta chain was identified in a study of blood T cell repertoires in COVID-19. Study-wide background: Spain, Italy and the United States supplied samples that represented acute and convalescent COVID-19.

This clone was observed a single time. Authors' processing steps: For nucleated cells, counts were estimated from reference gene primer amplification. Sequencing was performed with immunoSEQ multiplex PCR; in TCRdb, only in-frame clones are kept and a portion is missing. The V and J calls and clone size were taken over from that table, and D and trimming were inferred from the DNA. The table lists 250,000 to 400,000 clones, 88% of them singletons. Seattle patients were enrolled during active infection and followed longitudinally. This TCR derives from a woman in her thirties with COVID-19, enrolled during active disease. Sequencing was carried out using peripheral blood.

CDR3 amino acids: CASSLPERYNSPLHF. The CDR3 nucleotides read TGTGCCAGCAGTTTACCAGAGCGCTATAATTCACCCCTCCACTTT. The chain combines TRBV28 with TRBJ1-6; D gene unclear. The CDR3 runs 15 residues. Germline lookup yields CDR1 MDHEN and CDR2 SYDVKM. Trimming stripped 2 bases from V and 3 bases from J, with 8 bases between.